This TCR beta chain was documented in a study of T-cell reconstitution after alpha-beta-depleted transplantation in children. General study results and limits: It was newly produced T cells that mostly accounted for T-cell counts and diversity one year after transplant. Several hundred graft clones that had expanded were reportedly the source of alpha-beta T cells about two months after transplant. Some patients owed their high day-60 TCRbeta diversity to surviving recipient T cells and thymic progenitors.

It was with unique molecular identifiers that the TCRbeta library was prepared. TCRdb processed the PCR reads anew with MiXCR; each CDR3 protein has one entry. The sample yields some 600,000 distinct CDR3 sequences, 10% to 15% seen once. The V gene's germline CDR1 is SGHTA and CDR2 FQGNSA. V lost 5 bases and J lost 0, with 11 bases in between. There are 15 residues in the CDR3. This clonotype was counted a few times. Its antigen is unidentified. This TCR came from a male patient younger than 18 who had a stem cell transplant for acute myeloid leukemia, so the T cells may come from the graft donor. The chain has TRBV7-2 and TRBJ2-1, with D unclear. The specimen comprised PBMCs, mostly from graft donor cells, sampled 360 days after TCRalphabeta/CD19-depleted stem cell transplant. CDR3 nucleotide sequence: TGTGCCAGCAGCCGTGACTGGAGCTCCTACAATGAGCAGTTCTTC. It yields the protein CASSRDWSSYNEQFF.